These T cell receptor beta chains were read from a single sample in a study of CD8+CD57+ T cells in acquired aplastic anemia. TCRdb passed the reads through MiXCR, listing each CDR3 protein once. The sample gives under 500,000 distinct CDR3 sequences, under 40% of which show up once; under 0.95% is in the top ten. The source material was sorted CD4+, CD8+, or CD8+CD57+ T cells (not recorded which) from PBMCs. The receptors come from a human donor with aplastic anemia. CDR3s include the opening cysteine and the closing phenylalanine or tryptophan. D genes are given only for firm matches. Rows may omit the clone size; those that give it use once, few, many or a size class.

j_gene	d_gene	abundance	v_gene	CDR3nt	CDR3aa
TRBJ2-2	TRBD2	few	TRBV19	TGTGCCAGTAGTATTCCCACCTTAGCGGGGACGAACACCGGGGAGCTGTTTTTT	CASSIPTLAGTNTGELFF
TRBJ2-1	-	-	TRBV5-1	TGCGCCAGCAGCTTGGCTGGAGACAATGAGCAGTTCTTC	CASSLAGDNEQFF
TRBJ2-2	TRBD2	few	TRBV10-3	TGTGCCATCAGGGGTAGCGGGGAAGGAGGCGGGGAGCTGTTTTTT	CAIRGSGEGGGELFF
TRBJ1-2	-	few	TRBV12-3/TRBV12-4	TGTGCCAGCAGTTTAGGTAGGACAGCCAGGGGCTACACCTTC	CASSLGRTARGYTF
TRBJ1-2	-	many	TRBV7-2	TGTGCCAGCAGCTACAGACACCTGAACTATGGCTACACCTTC	CASSYRHLNYGYTF
TRBJ1-3	-	-	TRBV5-4	TGTGCCAGCAGCCCGAATGGGGGTTCGGGAAACACCATATATTTT	CASSPNGGSGNTIYF
TRBJ1-3	TRBD1	-	TRBV30	TGTGCCTGGAGTGCACCTAAGGACAGGATCTCTGGAAACACCATATATTTT	CAWSAPKDRISGNTIYF
TRBJ2-2	-	many	TRBV2	TGTGCCAGCATCGGCCCAGGGGTCACCGGGGAGCTGTTTTTT	CASIGPGVTGELFF
TRBJ2-7	-	many	TRBV7-7	TGTGCTAGCAGCCGGGACCTCAACTACGAGCAGTACTTC	CASSRDLNYEQYF
TRBJ1-6	-	once	TRBV2	TGTGCCAGCAGCATGGACAGTAGGAGTTCACCCCTCCACTTT	CASSMDSRSSPLHF
TRBJ1-6	TRBD1	many	TRBV19	TGTGCCAGTAGCCTACCTAGGGGACAGCATAATTCACCCCTCCACTTT	CASSLPRGQHNSPLHF
TRBJ1-6	-	-	TRBV25-1	TGTGCCAGCAGCCACCTTGAGGGCAGTTCGAGTTCACCCCTCCACTTT	CASSHLEGSSSSPLHF
TRBJ2-3	TRBD2	few	TRBV11-2	TGTGCCAGCAGCCCGGGGACTAGCGGGAGGGCGGATACGCAGTATTTT	CASSPGTSGRADTQYF
TRBJ2-6	-	-	TRBV7-6	TGTGCCAGCAGCCAGGGGAACAGTTTCTCTGGGGCCAACGTCCTGACTTTC	CASSQGNSFSGANVLTF
TRBJ1-2	-	-	TRBV4-1	TGCGCCAGCAGCCACCAATCCAGTCAGGGGCTCTCTAACTATGGCTACACCTTC	CASSHQSSQGLSNYGYTF
TRBJ1-6	TRBD1	many	TRBV25-1	TGTGCCAGCAGTGCCAGGGGGAGTACTTACTCACCCCTCCACTTT	CASSARGSTYSPLHF
TRBJ2-1	TRBD1	many	TRBV6-1	TGTGCCAGCAGTTCTACGGACAGGGAGGTCAATGAGCAGTTCTTC	CASSSTDREVNEQFF
TRBJ1-4	-	-	TRBV7-9	TGCGCCAGCAGCTTGTTTACTGGGGAAAAACTGTTTTTT	CASSLFTGEKLFF
TRBJ2-7	TRBD2	few	TRBV5-1	TGCGCCAGCAGCTTGGAGGGACTAGGGTCTATCGAGCAGTACTTC	CASSLEGLGSIEQYF
TRBJ2-5	-	few	TRBV9	TGTGCCAGCAGCGTACTTAGTGGGAGTTCGGGGGAGACCCAGTACTTC	CASSVLSGSSGETQYF
TRBJ1-1	TRBD1	-	TRBV7-2	TGTGCCAGCAGCTTGGACAGGGGGCGTAGGGGCACTGAAGCTTTCTTT	CASSLDRGRRGTEAFF
TRBJ1-5	-	-	TRBV27	TGTGCCAGCGGAAGGGAGGGAGGACCCTTCGCGCCCCAGCATTTT	CASGREGGPFAPQHF
TRBJ1-2	TRBD1	few	TRBV28	TGTGCCAGCAGTTTATGGGGACAGGGGACTAACTATGGCTACACCTTC	CASSLWGQGTNYGYTF
TRBJ1-2	TRBD1	many	TRBV9	TGTGCCAGCAGCCCGGACAGGGGGGTTGGCTACACCTTC	CASSPDRGVGYTF
TRBJ2-7	TRBD2	-	TRBV20-1	TGCAGTGCTCGAAATAGCGGGGGGGCGGAAGAGCAGTACTTC	CSARNSGGAEEQYF
TRBJ2-7	-	-	TRBV14	TGTGCCAGCAGCCAAGATATCTGGAGGCGGCCCTACGAGCAGTACTTC	CASSQDIWRRPYEQYF
TRBJ1-2	-	-	TRBV20-1	TGCAGTGCCCTATGGGGAGCTAACTATGGCTACACCTTC	CSALWGANYGYTF
TRBJ2-7	-	many	TRBV6-1	TGTGCCAGCAGTCCCGGGACTGCGTCCTACGAGCAGTACTTC	CASSPGTASYEQYF
TRBJ2-7	-	many	TRBV24-1	TGTGCCACCAGTGATCCAACTGGGGAGCAGTACTTC	CATSDPTGEQYF
TRBJ1-1	-	-	TRBV2	TGTGCCAGCAGTGCCGTGAACACTGAAGCTTTCTTT	CASSAVNTEAFF
TRBJ2-7	-	few	TRBV10-3	TGTGCCAGCACCACCACGGACGTTGGATTCGAGCAGTACTTC	CASTTTDVGFEQYF
TRBJ1-2	-	many	TRBV7-2	TGTGCCAGCAGCTTGACAGCGGGCAACTATGGCTACACCTTC	CASSLTAGNYGYTF
TRBJ1-6	-	-	TRBV30	TGTGCCTCGACAGAGTCCAATTCACCCCTCCACTTT	CASTESNSPLHF
TRBJ2-1	TRBD2	many	TRBV24-1	TGTGCCACCAGTGATTTTACTAGCGGGAGGCAGGAGCAGTTCTTC	CATSDFTSGRQEQFF
TRBJ2-5	-	many	TRBV7-2	TGTGCCAGCAGCTTAGGCTCCCTGCAAGAGACCCAGTACTTC	CASSLGSLQETQYF
TRBJ1-2	-	once	TRBV20-1	TGCAGTGCTAGTCCGGCGGGGCATGGCTACACCTTC	CSASPAGHGYTF
TRBJ2-7	-	-	TRBV5-1	TGCGCCAGCAGCTTGTACGGGACCTACGAGCAGTACTTC	CASSLYGTYEQYF
TRBJ1-2	TRBD1	many	TRBV12-3/TRBV12-4	TGTGCCAGCACCTTGACAGGGGGAGGTGGTGGCTACACCTTC	CASTLTGGGGGYTF
TRBJ1-1	-	many	TRBV24-1	TGTGCCACCAGTGATCCCACAGGAGGCACTGAAGCTTTCTTT	CATSDPTGGTEAFF
TRBJ2-7	TRBD2	many	TRBV20-1	TGCAGTGCCCAGACTAGCGGGAGGGACTCCTACGAGCAGTACTTC	CSAQTSGRDSYEQYF
TRBJ1-6	-	-	TRBV25-1	TGTGCCAGCAGTGGGGGGTTGGGGAATTCACCCCTCCACTTT	CASSGGLGNSPLHF
TRBJ2-1	-	few	TRBV20-1	TGCAGTGCTAGTCAACTGGCCTACAATGAGCAGTTCTTC	CSASQLAYNEQFF
TRBJ2-6	-	few	TRBV12-3/TRBV12-4	TGTGCCAGCAGTTTTGGATCTAGTGGGGCCAACGTCCTGACTTTC	CASSFGSSGANVLTF
TRBJ1-1	-	-	TRBV25-1	TGTGCCAGCAGAGACAACGCAGGGTGGGAGAACACTGAAGCTTTCTTT	CASRDNAGWENTEAFF
TRBJ1-5	-	few	TRBV25-1	TGTGCCTGGAGTTCCCCTTGGGGCAATCAGCCCCAGCATTTT	CAWSSPWGNQPQHF
TRBJ1-1	-	-	TRBV5-1	TGCGCCAGCAGTGGAGAGGGGGGCGTGAACACTGAAGCTTTCTTT	CASSGEGGVNTEAFF
TRBJ2-7	-	-	TRBV19	TGTGCCAGTAGTATAGTTGGCGGGGTGTACTACGAGCAGTACTTC	CASSIVGGVYYEQYF
TRBJ2-1	TRBD2	-	TRBV7-2	TGTGCCAGCAGGTTAGCGGGAGGGTACAATGAGCAGTTCTTC	CASRLAGGYNEQFF
TRBJ2-4	-	-	TRBV2	TGTGCCAGCAGCTCGGGGGACTTCAAAAACATTCAGTACTTC	CASSSGDFKNIQYF
TRBJ2-7	-	once	TRBV29-1	TGCAGCGTCACTTCCCATGGGGGAGACTACGAGCAGTACTTC	CSVTSHGGDYEQYF
TRBJ2-5	-	once	TRBV27	TGTGCCAGCAGTTTATCTTCGCGGATCAGAGAAGAGACCCAGTACTTC	CASSLSSRIREETQYF
TRBJ2-5	-	-	TRBV9	TGTGCCAGCAGAGAGGCGTGGGCCCAAGAGACCCAGTACTTC	CASREAWAQETQYF